Shown below are 25 T cell receptor beta chains from a single sample sequenced in a study of cytomegalovirus exposure and HLA in healthy donors. In the PCR, 60 Vbeta and 13 Jbeta primers were used. Profiling relied on immunoSEQ multiplex PCR, and the TCRdb table lists in-frame clones only, not all of them. Counted here are about 150,000 clones, roughly 80% occurring once; the ten biggest clones make up under 3%. Material for sequencing was PBMCs. The receptors originated from a young woman in good health and CMV-seronegative.

This chain joins TRBV27 and TRBJ1-2, with unresolved D. From germline, CDR1 is MNHEY and CDR2 SMNVEV (reference sequence). The CDR3 runs to 13 residues. Trimming shortened V by 2 bases and J by 4 bases, and 8 bases separated the two germline ends. The CDR3 loop reads CASSLNGPYGYTF. The CDR3 DNA reads TGTGCCAGCAGTTTAAACGGTCCCTATGGCTACACCTTC.

The rearrangement links TRBV5-4 to TRBJ1-6; 9 nucleotides line up with TRBD1. The length of the CDR3 is 16 residues. With 4 bases clipped from V and 6 bases from J, the junction kept 8 bases outside the gene matches. Looked up from germline, CDR1 is SGHNT and CDR2 is YYREEE (reference sequence). This CDR3 is CASSIEQGAVNSPLHF. CDR3 sequence (DNA): TGTGCCAGCAGCATAGAACAGGGGGCGGTTAATTCACCCCTCCACTTT.

A few counts support this clone. The V call is TRBV9, the J call TRBJ2-4; D may be TRBD1 (6 bases). Per germline, CDR1 SGDLS and CDR2 YYNGEE. V gave up 3 bases and J gave up 0 bases, with 16 bases separating them. This CDR3 contains 17 residues. CDR3 DNA sequence: TGTGCCAGCAGCGGCAGCACAGGGATCCTAGCCAAAAACATTCAGTACTTC. Translation gives CASSGSTGILAKNIQYF.

The V and J genes are TRBV2 and TRBJ2-7; 8 bases are a match to TRBD2. Germline V gene data show CDR1 as SNHLY and CDR2 as FYNNEI. With V trimmed by 1 base and J by 4 bases, 9 bases remained unmatched. CDR3 length: 16 residues. The CDR3, as DNA: TGTGCCAGCAGTGAAGGGGGTGTAGCGGGAAGGTACGAGCAGTACTTC. This encodes CASSEGGVAGRYEQYF. The variable domain in full, completed from reference TRBV2 and TRBJ2-7, reads EPEVTQTPSHQVTQMGQEVILRCVPISNHLYFYWYRQILGQKVEFLVSFYNNEISEKSEIFDDQFSVERPDGSNFTLKIRSTKLEDSAMYFCASSEGGVAGRYEQYFGPGTRLTVT.

The chain couples TRBV6-5 to TRBJ2-1, with D maybe TRBD2 (6 bases). The CDR3 totals 15 residues. The V end lost 2 bases, the J end lost 5 bases, and 13 bases lay between the germline ends. Germline V lookup: CDR1 MNHEY, CDR2 SVGAGI. The CDR3 loop is CASSYGAGRDNEQFF. The CDR3 nucleotides are TGTGCCAGCAGTTACGGGGCGGGAAGAGACAATGAGCAGTTCTTC.

V is TRBV2 and J is TRBJ1-2; TRBD1 matches at 9 bases. Germline loops: CDR1 SNHLY, CDR2 FYNNEI. This CDR3 has 16 amino acids. The V segment lost 9 bases and the J segment 0 bases; nucleotides outside the gene matches: 11. The CDR3: CARQGAHRIANYGYTF. Here the CDR3 DNA reads TGTGCCAGACAGGGGGCCCACAGAATAGCTAACTATGGCTACACCTTC.

The rearrangement links TRBV5-4 to TRBJ1-6; a possible D gene is TRBD1 (6 bases). Germline V gene sequence: CDR1 SGHNT, CDR2 YYREEE (reference sequence). This CDR3 is built from 17 residues. V dropped 4 bases and J dropped 7 bases, with 21 bases sitting between them. The CDR3 coding sequence is TGTGCCAGCAGCCCAGCGGGGGCGGAAACTAGAAATTCACCCCTCCACTTT. Amino acid sequence: CASSPAGAETRNSPLHF.

The chain combines TRBV19 with TRBJ1-2; D call uncertain. V was clipped by 3 bases and J by 8 bases, with 13 bases between them. This CDR3 comprises 13 residues. Germline CDR1 is LNHDA and CDR2 is SQIVND (reference sequence). The CDR3 bases are TGTGCCAGTAGTATCCTTATAGCCTGGGGCTACACCTTC. It codes for CASSILIAWGYTF.

The CDR3 DNA sequence: TGTGCCAGCAGCTTAGCGATTGGCGGGAATCAGCCCCAGCATTTT. Its translation: CASSLAIGGNQPQHF. The chain combines TRBV7-2 with TRBJ1-5; D unresolved. With 0 bases removed from V and 4 bases from J, the gap between germline ends came to 10 bases. The CDR3 sequence is 15 residues long. The germline gives CDR1 SGHTA, CDR2 FQGNSA.

This chain connects TRBV29-1 to TRBJ2-3; D perhaps matches TRBD2 (5 bases). This CDR3 comprises 14 residues. The germline CDR1 and CDR2 sequences are SQVTM and ANQGSEA. Trimming took off 6 bases at V and 4 bases at J, with 17 bases between the two ends. CDR3 sequence reads: CSVPPPRGPDTQYF. In nucleotides, the CDR3 is TGCAGCGTGCCCCCGCCCCGAGGGCCAGATACGCAGTATTTT.

The rearrangement uses TRBV6-6 and TRBJ1-2; tentative D call: TRBD1 (6 bases). The germline V and J ends were trimmed by 6 bases and 0 bases, with 11 bases remaining between them. The CDR3 is 14 amino acids. The germline gives CDR1 MNHNY, CDR2 SVGAGI (reference sequence). DNA of the CDR3: TGTGCCAGCAGGGGAGGGGGAGCTAACTATGGCTACACCTTC. Protein: CASRGGGANYGYTF.

This clone has a handful of counts. The V gene is TRBV4-1, the J gene TRBJ2-7; 8 nucleotides align to TRBD1. This CDR3 contains 15 residues. Losses at the gene ends were 0 bases for V and 5 bases for J; bases not matched to a gene: 6. Per germline, CDR1 MGHRA and CDR2 YSYEKL. CDR3 in DNA: TGCGCCAGCAGCCAAGAGGCAGGGGGCTTCGACGAGCAGTACTTC. This encodes CASSQEAGGFDEQYF.

The chain joins TRBV18 to TRBJ2-3; D gene unclear. CDR3 length equals 16 residues. V lost 3 bases, J lost 2 bases, and 15 bases lay in between. Per germline, CDR1 KGHSH and CDR2 LQKENI. CDR3 nucleotide sequence: TGTGCCAGCTCACCGTCCTGGCGGAGAAACACAGATACGCAGTATTTT. It encodes CASSPSWRRNTDTQYF. The complete variable domain, with remaining parts taken from reference TRBV18 and TRBJ2-3, reads NAGVMQNPRHLVRRRGQEARLRCSPMKGHSHVYWYRQLPEEGLKFMVYLQKENIIDESGMPKERFSAEFPKEGPSILRIQQVVRGDSAAYFCASSPSWRRNTDTQYFGPGTRLTVL.

V usage is TRBV7-2 and J usage is TRBJ1-1; 7 nucleotides line up with TRBD1. CDR3 length: 13 residues. V trimming: 5 bases; J trimming: 5 bases; junction bases outside the gene matches: 5. From germline, CDR1 is SGHTA and CDR2 FQGNSA. CDR3 sequence reads: CASSPTGWTEAFF. CDR3 DNA sequence: TGTGCCAGCAGCCCGACAGGGTGGACTGAAGCTTTCTTT.

The chain uses TRBV4-1 and TRBJ2-5; TRBD2 matches 9 bases. Germline V gives CDR1 MGHRA, CDR2 YSYEKL. The CDR3 totals 17 residues. The V and J ends lost 0 bases and 4 bases, in that order; junction bases with no gene match: 9. The chain's CDR3 is CASSQEAHSGGGETQYF. CDR3 nucleotides: TGCGCCAGCAGCCAAGAGGCCCATAGCGGGGGAGGAGAGACCCAGTACTTC.

The V and J genes are TRBV11-2 and TRBJ2-7; a weak D match, TRBD1 (6 bases). Trimming took 6 bases from V and 7 from J, leaving 19 bases between them. Germline assignment: CDR1 SGHAT and CDR2 FQNNGV. This CDR3 comprises 14 residues. CDR3 DNA: TGTGCCAGCAGTAGACGGGACATCTCCCTGGAGCAGTACTTC. This encodes CASSRRDISLEQYF.

The chain employs TRBV12-5 and TRBJ1-1; the D gene is possibly TRBD1 (6 bases). The CDR3 runs to 16 residues. V was cut by 4 bases and J by 0 bases, with 15 bases left in between. Germline V lookup: CDR1 LGHNT, CDR2 FRNRAP. CDR3 bases: TGTGCTAGTGGTTCGAATATCGGACAGATGAACACTGAAGCTTTCTTT. Translation: CASGSNIGQMNTEAFF.

This chain connects TRBV15 to TRBJ1-2; D is perhaps TRBD1 (5 bases). Trimming took 0 bases from V and 8 from J, leaving 13 bases between them. Germline values: CDR1 LNHNV, CDR2 YYDKDF (reference sequence). The CDR3 runs to 14 residues. For the CDR3, the DNA is TGTGCCACCAGCAGAGATTTGGCACAGGACGGCTACACCTTC. As protein: CATSRDLAQDGYTF.

This clone was counted once. CDR3 amino acids: CASKERETSYEQYF. CDR3 in DNA: TGTGCCAGCAAGGAGCGGGAGACCTCCTACGAGCAGTACTTC. The V gene is TRBV2, the J gene TRBJ2-7; TRBD2 matches 8 bases. Germline loops: CDR1 SNHLY, CDR2 FYNNEI. The trim removed 7 bases at V and 0 bases at J, leaving 5 bases unmatched. This CDR3 is built from 14 residues.

The rearrangement links TRBV5-6 to TRBJ2-7; TRBD2 aligns across 12 bases. V was clipped by 3 bases and J by 3 bases; unmatched bases: 7. CDR3 length: 16 residues. Germline V gives CDR1 SGHDT, CDR2 YYEEEE. CDR3 region: CASSSTGGLAGYEQYF. The CDR3 region has the DNA TGTGCCAGCAGCTCGACGGGGGGACTAGCGGGCTACGAGCAGTACTTC.

V and J are TRBV9 and TRBJ2-7; the D gene is possibly TRBD2 (5 bases). The length of the CDR3 is 14 residues. Per germline, CDR1 SGDLS and CDR2 YYNGEE. V shed 6 bases and J shed 0 bases, with 13 bases lying between them. CDR3 nucleotide sequence: TGTGCCAGCACCCCGGGGATCTTCTCCTACGAGCAGTACTTC. Translated: CASTPGIFSYEQYF.

The chain is built from TRBV6-4 and TRBJ2-3; 8 bases are a match to TRBD1. Germline-derived CDR1 and CDR2 are MRHNA and SNTAGT. The J segment lost 5 bases and the V segment lost 3 bases, leaving 4 bases of the junction unmatched. This CDR3 spans 14 amino acids. The DNA of the CDR3 is TGTGCCAGCAGTGAAGGACAGGGTGGAGATACGCAGTATTTT. This gives the protein CASSEGQGGDTQYF.

The rearrangement uses TRBV6-1 and TRBJ2-5, with a weak D call TRBD1 (6 bases). V lost 4 bases and J lost 1, with 13 bases in between. The CDR3 consists of 15 residues. Germline assignment: CDR1 MNHNS and CDR2 SASEGT. As DNA, the CDR3 is TGTGCCAGCAGTGCCCTAACAGGGTTCCAAGAGACCCAGTACTTC. As protein: CASSALTGFQETQYF.

The sample holds a few counts of this clone. The V gene is TRBV6-1, the J gene TRBJ1-6, with TRBD1 identical over 8 bases. The CDR3 length is 15 residues. The V gene end was trimmed by 2 bases and the J gene end by 9 bases; junction bases not matched to a gene: 6. Germline V CDR1 and CDR2: MNHNS, SASEGT. The DNA of the CDR3 is TGTGCCAGCAGTGAATTTCAGGGGGCGCCTTCACCCCTCCACTTT. It yields the protein CASSEFQGAPSPLHF.

The chain recombines TRBV27 with TRBJ1-1, with TRBD1 matching over 7 bases. The CDR3 runs to 13 residues. The junction had 8 bases not matched to a gene; V was cut back by 2 bases and J by 11 bases. From germline, CDR1 is MNHEY and CDR2 SMNVEV (reference sequence). The CDR3 DNA reads TGTGCCAGCAGTTTACTCTACAGGGGTGAGGCTTTCTTT. Its protein product is CASSLLYRGEAFF.